This T cell receptor (beta chain) came from a study of blood T cell repertoires in COVID-19. Study overall: Italy, Spain and the United States were the sources of the convalescent and acute COVID-19 samples. PBMCs, B-cell-depleted T cells, or T cells were the source of the cDNA or gDNA that made up the material.

Per the authors' pipeline: Cell counts per sample came from amplifying reference gene primers. Repertoires were generated with immunoSEQ multiplex PCR, while TCRdb's copy carries only in-frame clones and drops some. V and J calls and clone size follow that table, whereas D and trimming were derived from the DNA. The table shows approximately 190,000 clones, with 84% occurring only once. The CDR3 is 14 amino acids. CDR1 is MNHEY and CDR2 is SVGEGT in the germline V gene. V shed 2 bases and J shed 3 bases, with 8 bases lying between them. This chain connects TRBV6-2 or TRBV6-3 to TRBJ1-5; no reliable D call. The clonotype originates from a woman aged 25-40 years who had been exposed to COVID-19. Sequenced sample: PBMCs or T cells enriched from blood (not recorded which). In DNA form, the CDR3 reads TGTGCCAGCAGTTACGTCCAGTTCAATCAGCCCCAGCATTTT. Residues: CASSYVQFNQPQHF.